Listed below are T cell receptor beta chains from one sample, sequenced in a study of tumor-infiltrating lymphocytes in localized non-small cell lung cancer. Sequenced by immunoSEQ multiplex PCR; TCRdb stores in-frame clones only, minus some. The repertoire has 6,900 or so clones, roughly two thirds of them found once; the top ten carry 5% to 7%. The source material was uninvolved lung tissue not adjacent to the tumor. The receptors originated from a human donor with non-small cell lung cancer. Each CDR3 is given with its conserved first and last residue. The size entry is marked missing in some rows and otherwise reads once, few, many or a size class.

J gene | clone size | V gene | CDR3 protein
TRBJ1-4 | NA | TRBV27 | CASSFDGVGEKLFF
TRBJ1-1 | once | TRBV27 | CASSLWGGGGTEAFF
TRBJ2-1 | NA | TRBV7-3 | CASSLGPSSYNEQFF
TRBJ2-7 | large | TRBV2 | CASRSGTVGEQYF
TRBJ2-3 | NA | TRBV27 | CASSFETGGTDTQYF
TRBJ1-5 | few | TRBV5-1 | CASSLSPGGQPQHF
TRBJ2-1 | NA | TRBV2 | CASEAVFHNEQFF
TRBJ2-1 | NA | TRBV6-5 | CASSSAWDWDNEQFF
TRBJ1-1 | once | TRBV5-4 | CASSPLAGLGTEAFF
TRBJ2-1 | once | TRBV5-1 | CASSPGTSGNNEQFF
TRBJ2-5 | NA | TRBV5-6 | CASSFRGGETQYF
TRBJ2-1 | NA | TRBV27 | CASSSGTSGRYNEQFF
TRBJ2-5 | NA | TRBV4-3 | CASSLRQGGQETQYF
TRBJ2-1 | NA | TRBV27 | CASSFLVGSGRNNEQFF
TRBJ2-7 | NA | TRBV7-2 | CASSLAKYYEQYF
TRBJ2-1 | NA | TRBV10-3 | CAIKGTSANNEQFF
TRBJ1-1 | NA | TRBV10-1 | CASSEYGQGNTEAFF
TRBJ2-7 | NA | TRBV30 | CAWSGDRADPYEQYF
TRBJ2-7 | NA | TRBV5-1 | CASSLEGQGAWYEQYF
TRBJ1-2 | NA | TRBV6-1 | CASSEGGTGVSGYTF
TRBJ1-5 | NA | TRBV7-8 | CASSHSAGNNQPQHF
TRBJ2-3 | few | TRBV5-4 | CASTPRPISSTDTQYF
TRBJ2-2 | NA | TRBV11-3 | CASRTSGGTGELFF
TRBJ2-3 | NA | TRBV10-3 | CAISYTGEGADTQYF
TRBJ1-1 | NA | TRBV18 | CASSNTEAFF
TRBJ1-1 | NA | TRBV5-4 | CASSLLGQGNTEAFF
TRBJ1-1 | NA | TRBV6-4 | CASRGPVKSPNTEAFF